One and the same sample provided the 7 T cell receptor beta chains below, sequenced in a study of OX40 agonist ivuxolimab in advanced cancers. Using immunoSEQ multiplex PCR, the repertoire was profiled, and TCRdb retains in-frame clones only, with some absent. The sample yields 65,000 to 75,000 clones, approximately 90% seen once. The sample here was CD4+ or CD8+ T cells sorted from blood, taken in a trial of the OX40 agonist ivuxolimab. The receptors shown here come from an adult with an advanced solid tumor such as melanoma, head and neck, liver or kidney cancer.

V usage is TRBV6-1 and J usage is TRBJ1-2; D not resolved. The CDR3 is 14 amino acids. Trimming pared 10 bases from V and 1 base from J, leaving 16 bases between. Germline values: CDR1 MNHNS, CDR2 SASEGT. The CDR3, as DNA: TGTGCCACACGAGCCGAGGCAGATAACTATGGCTACACCTTC. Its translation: CATRAEADNYGYTF.

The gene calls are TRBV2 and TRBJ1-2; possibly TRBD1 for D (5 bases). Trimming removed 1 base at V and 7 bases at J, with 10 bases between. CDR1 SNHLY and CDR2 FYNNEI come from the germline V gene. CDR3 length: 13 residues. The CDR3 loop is CASSEGRGSGYTF. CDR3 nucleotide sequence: TGTGCCAGCAGTGAAGGAAGGGGATCTGGCTACACCTTC.

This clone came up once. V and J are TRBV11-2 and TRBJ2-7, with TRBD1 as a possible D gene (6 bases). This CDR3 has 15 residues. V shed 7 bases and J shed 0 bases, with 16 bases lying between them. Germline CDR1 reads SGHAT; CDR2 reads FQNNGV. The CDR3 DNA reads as TGTGCCAGCACCACCCAACAGGGCGGCTCCTACGAGCAGTACTTC. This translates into CASTTQQGGSYEQYF.

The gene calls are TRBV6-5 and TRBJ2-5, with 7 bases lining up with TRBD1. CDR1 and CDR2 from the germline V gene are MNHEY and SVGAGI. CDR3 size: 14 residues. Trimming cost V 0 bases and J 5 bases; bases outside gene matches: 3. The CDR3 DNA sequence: TGTGCCAGCAGTTACTCTAGGGGGCAGGAGACCCAGTACTTC. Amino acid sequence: CASSYSRGQETQYF.

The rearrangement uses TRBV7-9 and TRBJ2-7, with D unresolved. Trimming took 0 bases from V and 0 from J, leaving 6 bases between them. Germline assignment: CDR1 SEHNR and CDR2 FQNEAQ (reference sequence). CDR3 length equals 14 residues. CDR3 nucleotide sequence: TGTGCCAGCAGCTTAGCGGGGAACTCCTACGAGCAGTACTTC. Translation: CASSLAGNSYEQYF.

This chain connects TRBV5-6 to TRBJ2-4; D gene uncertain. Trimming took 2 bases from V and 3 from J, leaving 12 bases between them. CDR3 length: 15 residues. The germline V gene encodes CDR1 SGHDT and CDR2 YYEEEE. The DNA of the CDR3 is TGTGCCAGCAGCTTTGGACCCGTCGACAAAAACATTCAGTACTTC. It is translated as CASSFGPVDKNIQYF.

DNA for the CDR3: TGTGCCAGCAGTGAACAGGGGAGACTCTCTGGAAACACCATATATTTT. Translation gives CASSEQGRLSGNTIYF. The rearrangement links TRBV7-2 to TRBJ1-3, with TRBD1 identical over 7 bases. CDR1 is SGHTA, CDR2 FQGNSA, per germline. CDR3 length: 16 residues. Germline trimming cut 6 bases from V and 0 bases from J; bases unmatched to any gene: 8.